These 27 T cell receptor beta chains originate from one sample sequenced in a study of post-analysis software for immune sequencing data. Study-wide results and limits: TRBV5-6, TRBV5-1 and TRBV20-1 belonged to a set of a handful of TRBV segments that were more frequent in patients than controls.

Unique molecular identifiers were present in the TCR beta cDNA libraries. MiXCR, applied by TCRdb to the PCR reads, yields one record per CDR3 protein. Among 500,000 to 600,000 distinct CDR3 sequences listed, about 40% were seen once. For these receptors, no antigen is known. Input material: blood. The receptors derive from a girl aged 10-17 years with multiple sclerosis.

This clonotype was detected only a few times. The chain uses TRBV24-1 and TRBJ2-1; D is perhaps TRBD1 (5 bases). The CDR3 covers 16 residues. Germline CDR1 reads KGHDR; CDR2 reads SFDVKD. Trimming removed 4 bases at V and 2 bases at J, with 14 bases between. This CDR3 reads CATSDQQEKTYNEQFF. CDR3 in DNA: TGTGCCACCAGTGACCAACAGGAAAAAACCTACAATGAGCAGTTCTTC.

The gene calls are TRBV10-3 and TRBJ2-1, with D perhaps matching TRBD1 (7 bases). The CDR3 runs 15 residues. Between the trimmed V and J ends, which lost 11 bases and 4 bases, there was a span of 21 bases. The germline V gene encodes CDR1 ENHRY and CDR2 SYGVKD. The DNA of the CDR3 is TGTGCCGCGATGGGGGGACAGACCAGATACAATGAGCAGTTCTTC. Translated, it gives CAAMGGQTRYNEQFF.

This clonotype appeared a few times. The V call is TRBV12-3 or TRBV12-4, the J call TRBJ2-1; D is uncertain. V was cut by 4 bases and J by 5 bases, with 9 bases left in between. The CDR3 sequence is 13 residues long. CDR3 sequence: CASSYGDNNEQFF. The CDR3 DNA is TGTGCCAGCAGTTACGGAGATAACAATGAGCAGTTCTTC.

This clonotype occurred a few times. CDR3: CASSQDSLAANEQFF. CDR3 nucleotides: TGCGCCAGCAGCCAAGATAGCCTAGCGGCTAATGAGCAGTTCTTC. V gene TRBV4-1 combines with J gene TRBJ2-1; 7 bases match TRBD2. The CDR3 is 15 residues long. Losses at the gene ends were 0 bases for V and 7 bases for J; bases not matched to a gene: 6. Per the germline V gene, CDR1 is MGHRA and CDR2 is YSYEKL.

The table lists this clonotype with a few counts. The V gene is TRBV24-1, the J gene TRBJ2-1; 9 bases map to TRBD1. This CDR3 spans 14 amino acids. V lost 3 bases and J lost 7; bases outside the gene matches: 3. Germline V gene sequence: CDR1 KGHDR, CDR2 SFDVKD. The CDR3 spells CATSDPGTGNEQFF. The CDR3 DNA follows: TGTGCCACCAGTGATCCGGGGACAGGGAATGAGCAGTTCTTC.

The CDR3: CAWRGRVNTEAFF. The CDR3 nucleotides read TGTGCCTGGAGGGGCAGGGTGAACACTGAAGCTTTCTTT. The chain links TRBV30 to TRBJ1-1; TRBD1 is a possible D gene (5 bases). Germline values: CDR1 GTSNPN, CDR2 SVGIG (reference sequence). Trimming cost V 3 bases and J 0 bases, with 8 bases left between them. This CDR3 contains 13 residues.

The genes are TRBV7-9 and TRBJ2-5, with 11 bases matching TRBD2. V was clipped by 7 bases and J by 1 base; unmatched bases: 8. The CDR3 is 16 amino acids. Germline V lookup: CDR1 SEHNR, CDR2 FQNEAQ (reference sequence). CDR3 residues: CASKSPTSGVQETQYF. The CDR3, as DNA: TGTGCCAGCAAGTCCCCGACTAGCGGGGTCCAAGAGACCCAGTACTTC.

The rearrangement uses TRBV5-1 and TRBJ2-1; D may be TRBD2 (7 bases). The DNA end is more similar to TRBJ2-7, so the J call may be wrong. CDR3 length: 16 residues. The V gene's germline CDR1 is SGHRS and CDR2 YFSETQ. In DNA form, the CDR3 reads TGCGCCAGCAGCTTGGTAGGGGGGGCAAACTACAATGAGCAGTACTTC. Translation gives CASSLVGGANYNEQYF.

This chain joins TRBV7-6 and TRBJ2-7; D is perhaps TRBD1 (7 bases). The CDR3 has 15 residues. CDR1 is SGHVS, CDR2 FNYEAQ, per germline. The V end lost 5 bases, the J end lost 0 bases, and 14 bases lay between the germline ends. The CDR3 region has the DNA TGTGCCAGCAGCCCCTCAGGGGGGTACTCCTACGAGCAGTACTTC. It is translated as CASSPSGGYSYEQYF.

The chain couples TRBV5-1 to TRBJ2-7, with a weak D call TRBD1 (5 bases). The germline CDR1 and CDR2 sequences are SGHRS and YFSETQ. The CDR3 has 12 amino acids. The V gene lost 4 bases and the J gene lost 4 bases, with 9 bases spanning the gap. The CDR3 protein is CASSATVYEQYF. For the CDR3, the DNA is TGCGCCAGCAGCGCGACAGTTTACGAGCAGTACTTC.

The genes are TRBV6-6 and TRBJ1-2, with 9 bases that match TRBD1. The J segment lost 6 bases and the V segment lost 2 bases, leaving 4 bases of the junction unmatched. The CDR3 is made up of 14 amino acids. Germline V lookup: CDR1 MNHNY, CDR2 SVGAGI (reference sequence). This chain's CDR3 is CASSYGTGLDGYTF. The DNA of the CDR3 is TGTGCCAGCAGTTACGGGACAGGGCTCGATGGCTACACCTTC.

The genes are TRBV18 and TRBJ1-1, with D perhaps TRBD1 (5 bases). V lost 3 bases and J 3 bases, leaving 14 bases between the germline ends. Germline loops: CDR1 KGHSH, CDR2 LQKENI. The CDR3 is 15 amino acids. In DNA form, the CDR3 reads TGTGCCAGCTCACCCCCGGGGACGGGGTACACTGAAGCTTTCTTT. Its translation: CASSPPGTGYTEAFF.

This clonotype was seen a handful of times. An end of the junction does not agree with germline; a read error may underlie this. V is TRBV24-1 and J is TRBJ2-7, with 10 bases that match TRBD1. CDR3 length equals 17 residues. Germline CDR1 and CDR2: KGHDR and SFDVKD. The CDR3 loop reads CATSDLNRDRGSYEQYF. In nucleotides, the CDR3 is TGTGCCACCAGTGACCTAAACCGGGACAGGGGATCCTATGAGCAGTACTTC.

The gene calls are TRBV20-1 and TRBJ2-1; TRBD1 might be the D (7 bases). The germline CDR1 and CDR2 sequences are DFQATT and SNEGSKA (reference sequence). The CDR3 has 10 amino acids. The CDR3 DNA is TGCGGAGGGGGCCACAATGAGCAGTTCTTC. Amino acids: CGGGHNEQFF.

This clonotype showed up just a few times. The genes are TRBV29-1 and TRBJ2-7; 7 bases are shared with TRBD2. The germline gives CDR1 SQVTM, CDR2 ANQGSEA. The CDR3 contains 13 residues. The J segment lost 5 bases and the V segment lost 2 bases, leaving 6 bases of the junction unmatched. CDR3 nucleotides: TGCAGCGTTGAAATGGGCCGGGGGGACGAGCAGTACTTC. Amino acids: CSVEMGRGDEQYF.

V is TRBV20-1 and J is TRBJ1-6; D not resolved. CDR3 length: 16 residues. Germline loops: CDR1 DFQATT, CDR2 SNEGSKA (reference sequence). The ends were cut back, 2 bases at V and 7 bases at J, with 18 bases in the middle. The CDR3 protein is CSARSPLEGQNSPLHF. CDR3 in DNA: TGCAGTGCTAGAAGCCCCCTGGAAGGGCAAAATTCACCCCTCCACTTT.

The V and J genes are TRBV7-9 and TRBJ2-3, with 10 positions matching TRBD1. The CDR3 spans 14 residues. J was trimmed by 3 bases and V by 11 bases; bases with no gene match: 8. Germline values: CDR1 SEHNR, CDR2 FQNEAQ (reference sequence). CDR3 in amino acids: CAPEGQGVTDTQYF. The CDR3 DNA reads as TGTGCCCCAGAAGGACAGGGGGTTACAGATACGCAGTATTTT.

The CDR3 protein is CASKRSASSDEQFF. CDR3 bases: TGCGCCAGCAAACGTAGCGCCTCATCGGATGAGCAGTTCTTC. The chain carries TRBV5-1 and TRBJ2-1; D perhaps matches TRBD2 (5 bases). Germline lookup yields CDR1 SGHRS and CDR2 YFSETQ. The ends were cut back, 6 bases at V and 8 bases at J, with 18 bases in the middle. The CDR3 extends over 14 amino acids.

This chain uses TRBV7-9 with TRBJ2-5; unclear D gene. The DNA end is a closer match to TRBJ2-7, so the J assignment may be wrong. Germline CDR1 SEHNR, CDR2 FQNEAQ (reference sequence). The CDR3 is made up of 13 amino acids. DNA of the CDR3: TGTGCCAGCAGCTCCTCCTTGGAGAACGAGCAGTACTTC. It translates to CASSSSLENEQYF.

This chain joins TRBV5-5 and TRBJ1-4; D unresolved. The CDR3 runs to 12 residues. The germline V gene encodes CDR1 SGHKS and CDR2 YYEKEE (reference sequence). The V end lost 1 base, the J end lost 10 bases, and 8 bases lay between the germline ends. The CDR3 DNA reads TGTGCCAGCAGCTTGTTCGCCGGAAAACTGTTTTTT. Its translation: CASSLFAGKLFF. The entire variable domain, with the rest obtained from reference TRBV5-5 and TRBJ1-4, is as follows: DAGVTQSPTHLIKTRGQQVTLRCSPISGHKSVSWYQQVLGQGPQFIFQYYEKEERGRGNFPDRFSARQFPNYSSELNVNALLLGDSALYLCASSLFAGKLFFGSGTQLSVL.

The V gene is TRBV12-3 or TRBV12-4, the J gene TRBJ1-5, with 7 bases fitting TRBD1. Losses at the gene ends were 8 bases for V and 2 bases for J; bases not matched to a gene: 9. The CDR3 runs 15 residues. CDR3 residues: CASGTLTGGNQPQHF. The CDR3 DNA is TGTGCCAGCGGAACCCTAACAGGGGGCAATCAGCCCCAGCATTTT.

This sequence joins TRBV5-1 and TRBJ1-1; D remains ambiguous. V was trimmed by 4 bases and J by 6 bases, leaving 19 bases between them. From germline, CDR1 is SGHRS and CDR2 YFSETQ. The CDR3 length is 15 residues. CDR3 amino acids: CASSPRARFVPEAFF. The CDR3 nucleotides read TGCGCCAGCAGCCCCCGGGCAAGATTTGTACCTGAAGCTTTCTTT.

This sequence joins TRBV12-3 or TRBV12-4 and TRBJ2-6; D perhaps matches TRBD1 (5 bases). This CDR3 has 15 amino acids. Trimming removed 4 bases at V and 1 base at J, with 8 bases between. In nucleotides, the CDR3 is TGTGCCAGCAGTTCCAGGGTTTCTGGGGCCAACGTCCTGACTTTC. Its protein product is CASSSRVSGANVLTF.

This clonotype was seen only a few times. The chain is built from TRBV20-1 and TRBJ2-5; 10 bases agree with TRBD1. The CDR3 has 14 residues. Germline V gene data show CDR1 as DFQATT and CDR2 as SNEGSKA (reference sequence). V trimming: 1 base; J trimming: 4 bases; junction bases outside the gene matches: 3. DNA for the CDR3: TGCAGTGCTAGAGGTGGACAGGGGGGAGAGACCCAGTACTTC. Translating it yields CSARGGQGGETQYF.

This chain links TRBV10-3 with TRBJ2-1; D is unclear. The V gene lost 4 bases and the J gene lost 5 bases, with 9 bases spanning the gap. The CDR3 covers 13 residues. The germline V gene has CDR1 ENHRY and CDR2 SYGVKD. CDR3 DNA sequence: TGTGCCATCAGTGGTGGTAAAAACAATGAGCAGTTCTTC. It codes for CAISGGKNNEQFF.

The chain links TRBV5-1 to TRBJ1-2; 9 bases line up with TRBD1. The CDR3 spans 16 residues. The V and J ends lost 5 bases and 4 bases, in that order; junction bases with no gene match: 12. CDR1 SGHRS and CDR2 YFSETQ come from the germline V gene. CDR3 in DNA: TGCGCCAGCAGTTCCGGGACAGGGACCGTGCTCTATGGCTACACCTTC. Translated: CASSSGTGTVLYGYTF.

Here the CDR3 DNA reads TGTGCCAGCAGCTTGACAGGGATCGCCTACGAGCAGTACTTC. Amino acids: CASSLTGIAYEQYF. The J gene is TRBJ2-7, the V gene TRBV5-5; the D gene is possibly TRBD1 (6 bases). CDR3 length equals 14 residues. Trimming pared 1 base from V and 2 bases from J, leaving 10 bases between. Germline CDR1 is SGHKS and CDR2 is YYEKEE (reference sequence).